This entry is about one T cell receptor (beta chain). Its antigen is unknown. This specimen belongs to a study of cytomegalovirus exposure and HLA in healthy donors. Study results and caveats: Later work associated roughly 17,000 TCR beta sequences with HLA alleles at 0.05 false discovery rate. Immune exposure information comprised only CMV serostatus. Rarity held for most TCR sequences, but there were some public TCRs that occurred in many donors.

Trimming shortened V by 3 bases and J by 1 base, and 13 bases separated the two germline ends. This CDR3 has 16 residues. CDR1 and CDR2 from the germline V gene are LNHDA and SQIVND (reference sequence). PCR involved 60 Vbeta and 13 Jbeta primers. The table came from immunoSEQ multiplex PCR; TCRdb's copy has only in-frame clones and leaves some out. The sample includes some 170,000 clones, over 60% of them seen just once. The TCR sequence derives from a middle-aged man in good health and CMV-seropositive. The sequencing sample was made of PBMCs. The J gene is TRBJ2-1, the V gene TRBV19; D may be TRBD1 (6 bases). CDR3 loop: CASSIQGIRSYNEQFF. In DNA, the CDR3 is TGTGCCAGTAGTATCCAGGGGATCAGGTCCTACAATGAGCAGTTCTTC.